A selection of T cell receptor beta chains follows, all from one sample in a study of shared clonotypes between healthy human individuals. TCRdb's table, derived via immunoSEQ multiplex PCR, lists solely in-frame clones and lacks some. The sample holds fewer than 550,000 clones, 75% to 80% seen once. The source material was PBMCs. The source is a woman between 40 and 50 years old in good health. Some clones in this sample may be carry-over from other donors' samples. CDR3s include the opening cysteine and the closing phenylalanine or tryptophan. The D gene is left open where the match is weak. Not every row has a clone size; where given, it reads once, few, many or a size class.

TRBV30	NA	TRBJ2-7	TRBD2	CAWSSGLASYEQYF	TGTGCCTGGAGTTCAGGACTAGCCTCCTACGAGCAGTACTTC
TRBV10-2	few	TRBJ2-7	NA	CASRDNSYEQYF	TGCGCCAGCAGGGACAACTCCTACGAGCAGTACTTC
TRBV2	few	TRBJ2-5	TRBD2	CASSERRGGLETQYF	TGTGCCAGCAGTGAAAGGCGGGGGGGGTTGGAGACCCAGTACTTC
TRBV10-3	many	TRBJ1-1	NA	CAIMGVKTEAFF	TGTGCCATCATGGGAGTGAAAACTGAAGCTTTCTTT
TRBV6-1	NA	TRBJ2-2	NA	CASSDDREYRDTGELFF	TGTGCCAGCAGTGATGATCGGGAGTATAGGGACACCGGGGAGCTGTTTTTT
TRBV4-1	many	TRBJ2-7	NA	CASSQDGVYEQYF	TGCGCCAGCAGCCAAGACGGTGTCTACGAGCAGTACTTC
TRBV4-2	NA	TRBJ1-1	NA	CASSLPRQNTEAFF	TGTGCCAGCAGCTTACCCCGGCAGAACACTGAAGCTTTCTTT
TRBV2	NA	TRBJ2-2	TRBD1	CASSLSGTDTGELFF	TGTGCCAGCAGCCTGTCCGGGACAGACACCGGGGAGCTGTTTTTT
TRBV7-9	NA	TRBJ1-6	NA	CASSLVADNSPLHF	TGTGCCAGCAGCTTAGTGGCAGATAATTCACCCCTCCACTTT
TRBV29-1	NA	TRBJ1-1	NA	CSVEGGGAFF	TGCAGCGTTGAGGGGGGGGGAGCTTTCTTT
TRBV30	few	TRBJ1-1	TRBD1	CAWSATGESTEAFF	TGTGCCTGGAGTGCGACAGGGGAAAGCACTGAAGCTTTCTTT
TRBV2	many	TRBJ2-6	TRBD1	CASSGDRGGSGANVLTF	TGTGCCAGCAGTGGGGACAGGGGTGGCTCTGGGGCCAACGTCCTGACTTTC
TRBV29-1	NA	TRBJ2-7	NA	CSVAIPGFTYEQYF	TGCAGCGTTGCCATTCCAGGGTTCACCTACGAGCAGTACTTC
TRBV15	once	TRBJ2-3	NA	CATSRDLLSTDTQYF	TGTGCCACCAGCAGAGATCTCTTGTCAACGGATACGCAGTATTTT
TRBV5-1	few	TRBJ1-2	NA	CASSLGGNYGYTF	TGCGCCAGCAGCTTGGGAGGGAACTATGGCTACACCTTC
TRBV7-9	NA	TRBJ2-1	NA	CASSPEANQVNEQFF	TGTGCCAGCAGCCCCGAGGCTAATCAGGTTAATGAGCAGTTCTTC
TRBV5-5	few	TRBJ2-3	TRBD2	CASSTGLAGYTDTQYF	TGTGCCAGCAGCACTGGACTAGCGGGATACACAGATACGCAGTATTTT
TRBV29-1	NA	TRBJ2-7	TRBD2	CSVAVREGSLNEQYF	TGCAGCGTTGCGGTGCGGGAGGGCTCTCTGAACGAGCAGTACTTC
TRBV11-2	NA	TRBJ2-7	TRBD2	CASSFYGGGAYEQYF	TGTGCCAGCAGCTTTTACGGCGGGGGAGCCTACGAGCAGTACTTC
TRBV6-6	NA	TRBJ1-1	NA	CASRLINTEAFF	TGTGCCAGCAGGTTGATAAACACTGAGGCTTTCTTT
TRBV7-3	many	TRBJ1-6	NA	CASSQNNNSPLHF	TGTGCCAGCAGCCAGAATAATAATTCACCCCTCCACTTT
TRBV5-1	NA	TRBJ2-3	NA	CASSLGRPSTDTQYF	TGCGCCAGCAGCTTGGGGCGGCCTAGCACAGATACGCAGTATTTT
TRBV4-1	once	TRBJ2-5	TRBD2	CASSQVIAGVGLETQYF	TGCGCCAGCAGCCAAGTAATAGCGGGAGTTGGATTAGAGACCCAGTACTTC